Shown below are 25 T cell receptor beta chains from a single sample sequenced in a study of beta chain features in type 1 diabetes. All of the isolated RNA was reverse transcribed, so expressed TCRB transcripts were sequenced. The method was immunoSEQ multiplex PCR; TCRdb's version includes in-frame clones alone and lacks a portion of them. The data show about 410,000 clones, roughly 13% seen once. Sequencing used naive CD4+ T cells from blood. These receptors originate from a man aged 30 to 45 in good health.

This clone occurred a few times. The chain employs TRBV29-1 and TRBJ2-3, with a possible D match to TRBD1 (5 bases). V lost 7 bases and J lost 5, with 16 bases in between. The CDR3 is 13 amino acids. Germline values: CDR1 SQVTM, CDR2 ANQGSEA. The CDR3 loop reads CSGGRPSGDTQYF. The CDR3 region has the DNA TGCAGCGGGGGCCGTCCGTCTGGAGATACGCAGTATTTT.

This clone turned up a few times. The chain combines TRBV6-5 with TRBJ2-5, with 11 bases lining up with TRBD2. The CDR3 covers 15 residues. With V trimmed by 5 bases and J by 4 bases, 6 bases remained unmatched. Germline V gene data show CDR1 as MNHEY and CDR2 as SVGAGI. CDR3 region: CASSPTSGVPETQYF. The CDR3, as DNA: TGTGCCAGCAGTCCGACTAGCGGGGTTCCAGAGACCCAGTACTTC.

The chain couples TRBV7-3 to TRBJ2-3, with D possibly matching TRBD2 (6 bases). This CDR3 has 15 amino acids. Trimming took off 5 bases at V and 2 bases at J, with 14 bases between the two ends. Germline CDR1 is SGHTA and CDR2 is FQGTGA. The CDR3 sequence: CASSPTGLYTDTQYF. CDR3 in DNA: TGTGCCAGCAGCCCGACGGGACTGTACACAGATACGCAGTATTTT.

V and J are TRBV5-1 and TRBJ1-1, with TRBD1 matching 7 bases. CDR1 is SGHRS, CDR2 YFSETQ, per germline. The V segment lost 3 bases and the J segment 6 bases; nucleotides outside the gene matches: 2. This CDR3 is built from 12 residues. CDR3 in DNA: TGCGCCAGCAGCTCCGGGACAGCTGAAGCTTTCTTT. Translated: CASSSGTAEAFF.

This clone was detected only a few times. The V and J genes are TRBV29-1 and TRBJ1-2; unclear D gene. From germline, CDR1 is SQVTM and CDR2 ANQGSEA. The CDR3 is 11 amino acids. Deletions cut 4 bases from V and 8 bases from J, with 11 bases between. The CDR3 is CSVVRVLGYTF. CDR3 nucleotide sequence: TGCAGCGTTGTTAGGGTATTGGGCTACACCTTC.

The CDR3 loop is CASGLDWSTDTQYF. The CDR3 DNA reads TGTGCTAGTGGCCTCGACTGGAGCACAGATACGCAGTATTTT. The chain is built from TRBV12-5 and TRBJ2-3; D remains ambiguous. The germline CDR1 and CDR2 sequences are LGHNT and FRNRAP. The CDR3 runs 14 residues. Trimming pared 6 bases from V and 0 bases from J, leaving 10 bases between.

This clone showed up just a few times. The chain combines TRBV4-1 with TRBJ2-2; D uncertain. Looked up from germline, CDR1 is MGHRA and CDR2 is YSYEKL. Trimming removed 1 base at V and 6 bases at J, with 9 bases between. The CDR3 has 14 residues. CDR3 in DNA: TGCGCCAGCAGCCAAGGGATCCACCCCGGGGAGCTGTTTTTT. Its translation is CASSQGIHPGELFF.

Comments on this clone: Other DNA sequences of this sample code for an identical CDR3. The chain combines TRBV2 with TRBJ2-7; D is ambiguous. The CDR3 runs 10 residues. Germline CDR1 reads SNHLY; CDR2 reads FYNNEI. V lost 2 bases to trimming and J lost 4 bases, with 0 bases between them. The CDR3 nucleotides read TGTGCCAGCAGTGAATACGAGCAGTACTTC. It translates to CASSEYEQYF.

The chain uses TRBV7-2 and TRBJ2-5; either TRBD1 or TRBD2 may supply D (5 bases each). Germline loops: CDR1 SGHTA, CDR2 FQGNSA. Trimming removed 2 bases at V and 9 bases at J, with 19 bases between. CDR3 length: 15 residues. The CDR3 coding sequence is TGTGCCAGCAGCTTATCTCTCGGGGCCCATTTCGCCCAGTACTTC. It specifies CASSLSLGAHFAQYF.

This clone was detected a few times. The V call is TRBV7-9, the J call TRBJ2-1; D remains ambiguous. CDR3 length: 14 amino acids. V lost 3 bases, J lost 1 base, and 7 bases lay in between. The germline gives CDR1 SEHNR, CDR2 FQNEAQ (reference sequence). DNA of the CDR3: TGTGCCAGCAGCTTCACTTCGTCCTACAATGAGCAGTTCTTC. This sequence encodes CASSFTSSYNEQFF.

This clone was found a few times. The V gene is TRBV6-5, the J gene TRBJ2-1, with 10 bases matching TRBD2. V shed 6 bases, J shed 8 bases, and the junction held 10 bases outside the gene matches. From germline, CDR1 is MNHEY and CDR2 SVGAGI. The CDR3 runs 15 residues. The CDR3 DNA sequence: TGTGCCAGCAGCCCCGGAGAAGCGGGGGGGCATGAGCAGTTCTTC. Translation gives CASSPGEAGGHEQFF.

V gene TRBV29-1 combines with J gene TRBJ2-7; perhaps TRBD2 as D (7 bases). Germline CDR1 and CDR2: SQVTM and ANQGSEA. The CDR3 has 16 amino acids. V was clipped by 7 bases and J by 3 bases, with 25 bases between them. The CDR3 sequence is CSAQGGTTGTLYEQYF. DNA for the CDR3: TGCAGCGCCCAAGGGGGGACTACAGGGACCCTCTACGAGCAGTACTTC.

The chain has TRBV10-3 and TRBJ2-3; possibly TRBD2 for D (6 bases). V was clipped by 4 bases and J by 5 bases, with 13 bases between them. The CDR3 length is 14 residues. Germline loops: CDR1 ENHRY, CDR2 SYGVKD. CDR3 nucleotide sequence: TGTGCCATCAGTGGGACTACCGTGGGAGATACGCAGTATTTT. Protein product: CAISGTTVGDTQYF.

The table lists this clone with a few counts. This CDR3 is CASSVALAGDHTQYF. In DNA, the CDR3 is TGTGCCAGCAGCGTAGCGCTAGCGGGGGATCATACGCAGTATTTT. The V and J genes are TRBV9 and TRBJ2-3; TRBD2 agrees at 10 bases. Germline V gene lookup returns CDR1 SGDLS and CDR2 YYNGEE. Trimming took 0 bases from V and 7 from J; bases not matched to a gene: 5. CDR3 length: 15 amino acids.

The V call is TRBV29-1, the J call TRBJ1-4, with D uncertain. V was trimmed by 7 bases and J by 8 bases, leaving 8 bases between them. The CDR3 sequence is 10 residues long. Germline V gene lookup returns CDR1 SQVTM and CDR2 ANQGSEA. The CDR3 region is CSGYSEKLFF. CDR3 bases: TGCAGCGGATACTCGGAAAAACTGTTTTTT.

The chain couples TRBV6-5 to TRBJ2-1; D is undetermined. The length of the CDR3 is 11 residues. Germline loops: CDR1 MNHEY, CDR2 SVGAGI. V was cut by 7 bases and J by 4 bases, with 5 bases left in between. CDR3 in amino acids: CASTEYNEQFF. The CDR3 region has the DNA TGTGCCAGCACCGAATACAATGAGCAGTTCTTC.

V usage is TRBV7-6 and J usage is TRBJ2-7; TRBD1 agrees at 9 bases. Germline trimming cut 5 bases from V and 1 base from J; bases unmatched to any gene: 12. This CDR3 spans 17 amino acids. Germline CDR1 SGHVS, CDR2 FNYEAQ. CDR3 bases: TGTGCCAGCAGCAAAGGACCGCCCGGGACAGGGTCCTACGAGCAGTACTTC. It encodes CASSKGPPGTGSYEQYF. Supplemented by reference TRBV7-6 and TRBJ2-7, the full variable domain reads GAGVSQSPRYKVTKRGQDVALRCDPISGHVSLYWYRQALGQGPEFLTYFNYEAQQDKSGLPNDRFSAERPEGSISTLTIQRTEQRDSAMYRCASSKGPPGTGSYEQYFGPGTRLTVT.

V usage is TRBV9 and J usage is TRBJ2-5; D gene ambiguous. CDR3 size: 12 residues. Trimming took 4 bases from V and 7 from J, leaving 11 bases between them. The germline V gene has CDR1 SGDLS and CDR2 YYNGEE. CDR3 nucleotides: TGTGCCAGCAGCCCAGCCCTTGGGACCCAGTACTTC. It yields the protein CASSPALGTQYF. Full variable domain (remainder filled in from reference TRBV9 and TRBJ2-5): DSGVTQTPKHLITATGQRVTLRCSPRSGDLSVYWYQQSLDQGLQFLIQYYNGEERAKGNILERFSAQQFPDLHSELNLSSLELGDSALYFCASSPALGTQYFGPGTRLLVL.

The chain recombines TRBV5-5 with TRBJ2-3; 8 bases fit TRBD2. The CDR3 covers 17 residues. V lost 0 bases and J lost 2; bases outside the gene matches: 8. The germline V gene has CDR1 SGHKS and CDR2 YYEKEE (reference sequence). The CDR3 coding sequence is TGTGCCAGCAGCTTGGGGCTAGCGGGCCTACCCACAGATACGCAGTATTTT. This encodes CASSLGLAGLPTDTQYF. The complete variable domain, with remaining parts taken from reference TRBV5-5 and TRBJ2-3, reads DAGVTQSPTHLIKTRGQQVTLRCSPISGHKSVSWYQQVLGQGPQFIFQYYEKEERGRGNFPDRFSARQFPNYSSELNVNALLLGDSALYLCASSLGLAGLPTDTQYFGPGTRLTVL.

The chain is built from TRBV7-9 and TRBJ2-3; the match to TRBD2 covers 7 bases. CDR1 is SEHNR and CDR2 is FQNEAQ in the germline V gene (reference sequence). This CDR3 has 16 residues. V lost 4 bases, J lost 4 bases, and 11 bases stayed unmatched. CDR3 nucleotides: TGTGCCAGCAGCTCATATGGGCGGGAGTTCCCAGATACGCAGTATTTT. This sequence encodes CASSSYGREFPDTQYF.

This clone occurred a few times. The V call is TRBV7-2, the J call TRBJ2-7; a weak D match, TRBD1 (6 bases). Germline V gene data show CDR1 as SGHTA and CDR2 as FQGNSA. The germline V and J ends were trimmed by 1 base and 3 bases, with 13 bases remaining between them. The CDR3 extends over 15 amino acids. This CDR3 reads CASSLVGTSNYEQYF. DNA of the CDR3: TGTGCCAGCAGCTTAGTCGGGACAAGCAACTACGAGCAGTACTTC.

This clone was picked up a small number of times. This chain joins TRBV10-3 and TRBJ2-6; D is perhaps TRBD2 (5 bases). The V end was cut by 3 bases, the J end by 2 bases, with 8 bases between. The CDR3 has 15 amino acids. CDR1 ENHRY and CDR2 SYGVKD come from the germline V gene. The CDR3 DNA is TGTGCCATCAGTGACGGAGGACCTGGGGCCAACGTCCTGACTTTC. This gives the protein CAISDGGPGANVLTF.

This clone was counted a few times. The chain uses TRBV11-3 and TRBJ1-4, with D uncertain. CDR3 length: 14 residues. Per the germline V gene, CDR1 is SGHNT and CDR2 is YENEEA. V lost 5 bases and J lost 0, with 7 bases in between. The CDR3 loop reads CASSVSATNEKLFF. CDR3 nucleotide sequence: TGTGCCAGCAGCGTCAGTGCAACTAATGAAAAACTGTTTTTT.

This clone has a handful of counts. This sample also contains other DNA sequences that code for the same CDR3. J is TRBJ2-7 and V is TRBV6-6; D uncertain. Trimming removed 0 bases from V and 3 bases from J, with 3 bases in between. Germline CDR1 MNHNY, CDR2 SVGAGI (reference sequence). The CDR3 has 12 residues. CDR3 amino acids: CASSYSSYEQYF. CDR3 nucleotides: TGTGCCAGCAGTTACTCGAGCTACGAGCAGTACTTC.

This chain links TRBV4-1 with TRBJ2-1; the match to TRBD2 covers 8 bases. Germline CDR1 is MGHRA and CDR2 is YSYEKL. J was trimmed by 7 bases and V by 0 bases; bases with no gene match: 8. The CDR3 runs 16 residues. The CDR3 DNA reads TGCGCCAGCAGCCAAGAGCAGCGGGAGATTAGGAATGAGCAGTTCTTC. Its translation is CASSQEQREIRNEQFF.